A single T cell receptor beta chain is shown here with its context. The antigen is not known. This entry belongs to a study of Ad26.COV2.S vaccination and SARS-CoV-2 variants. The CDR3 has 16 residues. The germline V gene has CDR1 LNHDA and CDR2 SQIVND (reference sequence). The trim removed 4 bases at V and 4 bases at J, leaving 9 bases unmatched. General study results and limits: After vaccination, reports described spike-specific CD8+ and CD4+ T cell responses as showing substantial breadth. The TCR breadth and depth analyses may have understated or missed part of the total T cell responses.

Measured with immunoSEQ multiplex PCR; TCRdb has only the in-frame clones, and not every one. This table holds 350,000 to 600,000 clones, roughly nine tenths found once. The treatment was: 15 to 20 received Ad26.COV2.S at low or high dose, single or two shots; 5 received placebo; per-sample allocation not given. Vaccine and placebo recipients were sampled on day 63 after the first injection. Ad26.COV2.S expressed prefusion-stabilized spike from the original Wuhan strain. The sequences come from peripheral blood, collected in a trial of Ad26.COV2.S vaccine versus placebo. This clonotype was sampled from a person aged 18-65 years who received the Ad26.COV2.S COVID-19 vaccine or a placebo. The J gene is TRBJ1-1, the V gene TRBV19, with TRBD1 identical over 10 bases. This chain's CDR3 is CASSTRTGGPTTEAFF. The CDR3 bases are TGTGCCAGTAGTACACGGACAGGGGGACCCACCACTGAAGCTTTCTTT.